Below are 6 T cell receptor beta chains sequenced from a single sample in a study of blood T cell repertoires in COVID-19. The repertoire was sequenced with immunoSEQ multiplex PCR; TCRdb's copy has only in-frame clones and lacks some. The repertoire has almost 250,000 clones, around nine tenths of them found once; the top ten carry approximately 1.6%. Sequencing was carried out using PBMCs or T cells enriched from blood (not recorded which). These receptor sequences come from a woman aged 45-60 years who had recovered from COVID-19.

The J gene is TRBJ2-7, the V gene TRBV19, with 12 bases aligning to TRBD2. The CDR3 runs 16 residues. V dropped 0 bases and J dropped 6; count of bases not matched to a gene: 6. The V gene's germline CDR1 is LNHDA and CDR2 SQIVND (reference sequence). CDR3 residues: CASSIEGGLAGSEQYF. CDR3 DNA: TGTGCCAGTAGTATAGAGGGAGGACTAGCGGGGAGCGAGCAGTACTTC. Filled out from reference TRBV19 and TRBJ2-7, the complete variable domain reads DGGITQSPKYLFRKEGQNVTLSCEQNLNHDAMYWYRQDPGQGLRLIYYSQIVNDFQKGDIAEGYSVSREKKESFPLTVTSAQKNPTAFYLCASSIEGGLAGSEQYFGPGTRLTVT.

The rearrangement links TRBV12-3 or TRBV12-4 to TRBJ2-1, with TRBD2 as a possible D gene (6 bases). This CDR3 is 12 amino acids long. The V end lost 6 bases, the J end lost 3 bases, and 6 bases lay between the germline ends. The CDR3 bases are TGTGCCAGCAGGGACTACTACAATGAGCAGTTCTTC. It is translated as CASRDYYNEQFF.

This chain connects TRBV7-2 to TRBJ1-2, with D perhaps matching TRBD1 (5 bases). This CDR3 comprises 16 residues. Germline V gene sequence: CDR1 SGHTA, CDR2 FQGNSA. The V and J ends lost 2 bases and 8 bases respectively, with 21 bases between them. The CDR3 bases are TGTGCCAGCAGCTTAAGTCCGACAGAGGAGACGGAGGGCTACACCTTC. This gives the protein CASSLSPTEETEGYTF.

The sample holds one count of this clone. The J gene is TRBJ1-4, the V gene TRBV6-6, with no clear D. With 2 bases removed from V and 5 bases from J, the gap between germline ends came to 6 bases. CDR3 length: 13 amino acids. The germline V gene encodes CDR1 MNHNY and CDR2 SVGAGI (reference sequence). The CDR3 region is CASSYRGNEKLFF. DNA of the CDR3: TGTGCCAGCAGTTACCGCGGAAATGAAAAACTGTTTTTT.

The chain has TRBV4-1 and TRBJ2-7; a possible D gene is TRBD2 (6 bases). This CDR3 has 16 residues. V was shortened by 0 bases and J by 2 bases, with 14 bases between the two germline ends. Per the germline V gene, CDR1 is MGHRA and CDR2 is YSYEKL. CDR3 in amino acids: CASSQDPRRAAYEQYF. As DNA, the CDR3 is TGCGCCAGCAGCCAAGACCCCAGGAGGGCCGCCTACGAGCAGTACTTC.

The chain uses TRBV3-1 (or the pseudogene TRBV3-2) and TRBJ1-6; 8 positions agree with TRBD1. The J segment lost 0 bases and the V segment lost 4 bases, leaving 2 bases of the junction unmatched. The CDR3 sequence is 16 residues long. Looked up from germline, CDR1 is LGHDT and CDR2 is YNNKEL (reference sequence). In DNA form, the CDR3 reads TGTGCCAGCAGCCGACAGGGGAACTCCTATAATTCACCCCTCCACTTT. It specifies CASSRQGNSYNSPLHF.